This TCR beta chain comes out of a study of T-cell memory formation after mild COVID-19. CDR1 SGHDT and CDR2 YYEEEE come from the germline V gene. This CDR3 has 14 residues. Trimming took off 5 bases at V and 6 bases at J, with 18 bases between the two ends. This clonotype has a count of ten or more. 5'RACE with constant-segment primers built TCRalpha and TCRbeta cDNA libraries with UMIs. TCRdb re-called the 5' RACE reads through MiXCR, storing one row per CDR3 protein. Among about 430,000 distinct CDR3 sequences listed, 20% to 25% were seen once. This chain links TRBV5-6 with TRBJ2-7; a weak D match, TRBD1 (6 bases). The sequencing input was PBMCs or a T cell subset sorted from them (not recorded which). The receptor's source is an adult woman who had mild COVID-19 (a few samples of this study predate the infection). Cell type and time point are not known. This chain's CDR3 is CASSGLTGSVEQYF. CDR3 sequence (DNA): TGTGCCAGCAGTGGGTTAACAGGGTCGGTCGAGCAGTACTTC.